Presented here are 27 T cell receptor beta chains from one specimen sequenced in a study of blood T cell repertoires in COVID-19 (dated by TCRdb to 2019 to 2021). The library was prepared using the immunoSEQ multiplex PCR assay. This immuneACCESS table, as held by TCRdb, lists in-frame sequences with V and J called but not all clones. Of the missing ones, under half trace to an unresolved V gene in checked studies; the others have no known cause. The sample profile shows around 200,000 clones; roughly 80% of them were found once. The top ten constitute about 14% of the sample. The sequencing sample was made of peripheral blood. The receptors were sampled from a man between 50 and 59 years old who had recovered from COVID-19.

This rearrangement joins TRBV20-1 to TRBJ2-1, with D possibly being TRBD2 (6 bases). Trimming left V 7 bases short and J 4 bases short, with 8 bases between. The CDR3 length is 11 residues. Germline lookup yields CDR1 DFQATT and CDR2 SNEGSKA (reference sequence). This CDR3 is CSGGLYNEQFF. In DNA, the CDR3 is TGCAGTGGGGGACTTTACAATGAGCAGTTCTTC.

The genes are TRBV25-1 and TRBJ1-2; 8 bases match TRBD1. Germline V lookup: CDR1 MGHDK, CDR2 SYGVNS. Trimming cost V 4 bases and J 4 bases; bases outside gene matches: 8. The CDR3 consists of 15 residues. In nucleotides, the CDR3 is TGTGCCAGCAGTGGATCAGGGGGCCGGGGCTATGGCTACACCTTC. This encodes CASSGSGGRGYGYTF.

CDR3 residues: CASSPGTASSYNSPLHF. The CDR3 bases are TGTGCCAGCAGTCCCGGGACAGCAAGCTCCTATAATTCACCCCTCCACTTT. J is TRBJ1-6 and V is TRBV27, with TRBD1 matching over 7 bases. V shed 5 bases and J 0 bases; nucleotides not matched to a gene: 7. CDR1 is MNHEY and CDR2 is SMNVEV in the germline V gene (reference sequence). The CDR3 length is 17 residues.

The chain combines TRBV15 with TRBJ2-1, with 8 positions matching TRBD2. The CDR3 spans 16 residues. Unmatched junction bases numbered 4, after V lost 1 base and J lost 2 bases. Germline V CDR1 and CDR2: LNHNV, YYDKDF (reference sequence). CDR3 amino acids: CATSRAGGLTYNEQFF. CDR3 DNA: TGTGCCACCAGCAGAGCGGGAGGGCTAACCTACAATGAGCAGTTCTTC.

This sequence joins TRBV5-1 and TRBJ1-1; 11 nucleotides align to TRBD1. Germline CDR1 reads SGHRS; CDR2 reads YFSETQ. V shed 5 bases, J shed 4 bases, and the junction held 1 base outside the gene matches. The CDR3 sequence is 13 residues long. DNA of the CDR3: TGCGCCAGCAGGGGACAGGGGGGCACTGAAGCTTTCTTT. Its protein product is CASRGQGGTEAFF.

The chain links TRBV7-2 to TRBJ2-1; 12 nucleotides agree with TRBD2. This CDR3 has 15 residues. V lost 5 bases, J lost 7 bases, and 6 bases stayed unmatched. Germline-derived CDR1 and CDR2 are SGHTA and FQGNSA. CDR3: CASSRTSGTKNEQFF. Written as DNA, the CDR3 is TGTGCCAGCAGCCGGACTAGCGGGACTAAAAATGAGCAGTTCTTC.

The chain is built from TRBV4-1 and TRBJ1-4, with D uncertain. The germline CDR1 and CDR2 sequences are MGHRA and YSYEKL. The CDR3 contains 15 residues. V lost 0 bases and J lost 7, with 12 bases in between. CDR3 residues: CASSQDEVEFEKLFF. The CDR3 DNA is TGCGCCAGCAGCCAAGATGAGGTTGAATTTGAAAAACTGTTTTTT.

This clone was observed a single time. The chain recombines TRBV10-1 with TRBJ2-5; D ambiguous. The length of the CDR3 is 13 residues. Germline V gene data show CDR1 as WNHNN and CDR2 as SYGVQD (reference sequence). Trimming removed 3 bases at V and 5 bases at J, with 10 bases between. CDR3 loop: CASSEQPEETQYF. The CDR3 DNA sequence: TGCGCCAGCAGTGAACAGCCCGAGGAGACCCAGTACTTC.

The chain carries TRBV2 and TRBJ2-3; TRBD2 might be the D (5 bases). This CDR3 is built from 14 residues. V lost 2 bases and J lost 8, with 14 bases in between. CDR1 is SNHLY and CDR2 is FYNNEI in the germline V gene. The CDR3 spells CASSERTAWGTQYF. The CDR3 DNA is TGTGCCAGCAGTGAACGGACTGCGTGGGGTACGCAGTATTTT.

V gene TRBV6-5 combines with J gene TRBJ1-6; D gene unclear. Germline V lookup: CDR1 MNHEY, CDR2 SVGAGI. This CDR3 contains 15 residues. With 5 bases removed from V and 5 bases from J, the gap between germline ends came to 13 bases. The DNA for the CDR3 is TGTGCCAGCAGTCTACGAGGCCAGAATAATTCACCCCTCCACTTT. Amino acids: CASSLRGQNNSPLHF.

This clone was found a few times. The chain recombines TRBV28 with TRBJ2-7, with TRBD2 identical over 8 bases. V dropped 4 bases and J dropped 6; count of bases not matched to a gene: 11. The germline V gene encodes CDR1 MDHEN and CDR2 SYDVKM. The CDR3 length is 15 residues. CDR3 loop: CASSSRRGLAGEQYF. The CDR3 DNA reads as TGTGCCAGCAGTTCCCGCCGGGGGCTAGCGGGCGAGCAGTACTTC. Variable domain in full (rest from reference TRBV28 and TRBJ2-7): DVKVTQSSRYLVKRTGEKVFLECVQDMDHENMFWYRQDPGLGLRLIYFSYDVKMKEKGDIPEGYSVSREKKERFSLILESASTNQTSMYLCASSSRRGLAGEQYFGPGTRLTVT.

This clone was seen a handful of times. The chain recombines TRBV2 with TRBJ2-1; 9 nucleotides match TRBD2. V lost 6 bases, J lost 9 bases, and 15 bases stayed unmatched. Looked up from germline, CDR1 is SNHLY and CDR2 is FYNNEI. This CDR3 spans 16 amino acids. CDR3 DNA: TGTGCCAGCAGATTCCAGGCGGGTAGCGGGAGTATTGAGCAGTTCTTC. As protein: CASRFQAGSGSIEQFF.

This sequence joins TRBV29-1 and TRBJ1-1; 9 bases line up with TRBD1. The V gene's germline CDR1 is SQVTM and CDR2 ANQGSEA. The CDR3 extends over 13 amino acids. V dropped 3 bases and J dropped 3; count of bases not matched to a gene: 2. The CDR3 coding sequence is TGCAGCGTTGACGGACAGGGGTACACTGAAGCTTTCTTT. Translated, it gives CSVDGQGYTEAFF.

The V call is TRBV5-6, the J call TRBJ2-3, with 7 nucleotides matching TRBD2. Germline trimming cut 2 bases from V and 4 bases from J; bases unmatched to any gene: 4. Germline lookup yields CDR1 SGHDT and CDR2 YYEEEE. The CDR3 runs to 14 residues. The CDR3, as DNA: TGTGCCAGCAGCTTAGCGGGAAGGCCAGATACGCAGTATTTT. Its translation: CASSLAGRPDTQYF.

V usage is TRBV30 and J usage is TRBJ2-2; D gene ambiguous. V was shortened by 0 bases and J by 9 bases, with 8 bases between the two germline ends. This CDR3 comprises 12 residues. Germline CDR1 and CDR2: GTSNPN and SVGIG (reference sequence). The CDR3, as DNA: TGTGCCTGGAGTGTACGAGGCCGGGAGCTGTTTTTT. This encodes CAWSVRGRELFF.

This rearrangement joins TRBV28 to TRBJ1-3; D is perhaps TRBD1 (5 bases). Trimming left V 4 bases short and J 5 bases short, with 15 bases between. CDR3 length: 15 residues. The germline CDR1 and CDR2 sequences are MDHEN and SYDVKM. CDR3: CASSSPGGARNTIYF. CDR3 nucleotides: TGTGCCAGCAGTTCCCCCGGCGGGGCGAGAAACACCATATATTTT. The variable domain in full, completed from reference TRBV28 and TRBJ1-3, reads DVKVTQSSRYLVKRTGEKVFLECVQDMDHENMFWYRQDPGLGLRLIYFSYDVKMKEKGDIPEGYSVSREKKERFSLILESASTNQTSMYLCASSSPGGARNTIYFGEGSWLTVV.

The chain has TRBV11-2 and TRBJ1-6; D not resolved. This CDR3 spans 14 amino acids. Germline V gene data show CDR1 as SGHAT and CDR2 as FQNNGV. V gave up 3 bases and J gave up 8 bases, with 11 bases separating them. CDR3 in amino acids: CASSLTRWDSPLHF. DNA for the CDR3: TGTGCCAGCAGCTTGACGAGGTGGGATTCACCCCTCCACTTT. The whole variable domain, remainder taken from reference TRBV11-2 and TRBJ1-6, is EAGVAQSPRYKIIEKRQSVAFWCNPISGHATLYWYQQILGQGPKLLIQFQNNGVVDDSQLPKDRFSAERLKGVDSTLKIQPAKLEDSAVYLCASSLTRWDSPLHFGNGTRLTVT.

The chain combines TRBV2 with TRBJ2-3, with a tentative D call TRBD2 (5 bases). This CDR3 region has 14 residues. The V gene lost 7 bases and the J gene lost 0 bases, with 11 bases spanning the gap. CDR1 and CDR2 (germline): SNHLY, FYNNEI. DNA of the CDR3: TGTGCCAGCATTCGGGGATCTAGCACAGATACGCAGTATTTT. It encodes CASIRGSSTDTQYF.

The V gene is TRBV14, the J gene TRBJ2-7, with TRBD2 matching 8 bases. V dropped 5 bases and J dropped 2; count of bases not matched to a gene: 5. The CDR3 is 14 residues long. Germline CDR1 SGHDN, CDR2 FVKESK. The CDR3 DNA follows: TGTGCCAGCAGCTTTGGCGGGGGGACCTACGAGCAGTACTTC. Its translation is CASSFGGGTYEQYF.

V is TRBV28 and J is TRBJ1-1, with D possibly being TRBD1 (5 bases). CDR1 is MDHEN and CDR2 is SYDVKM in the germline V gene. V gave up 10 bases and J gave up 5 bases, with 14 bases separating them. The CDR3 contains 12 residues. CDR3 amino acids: CAILTAGTEAFF. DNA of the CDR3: TGTGCCATTCTCACAGCAGGGACTGAAGCTTTCTTT.

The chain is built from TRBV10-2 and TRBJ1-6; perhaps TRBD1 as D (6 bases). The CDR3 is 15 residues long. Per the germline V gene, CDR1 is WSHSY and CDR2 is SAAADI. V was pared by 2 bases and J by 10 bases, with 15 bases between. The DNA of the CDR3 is TGCGCCAGCAGTGAGCCACGACAGGTTGGATCACCCCTCCACTTT. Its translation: CASSEPRQVGSPLHF.

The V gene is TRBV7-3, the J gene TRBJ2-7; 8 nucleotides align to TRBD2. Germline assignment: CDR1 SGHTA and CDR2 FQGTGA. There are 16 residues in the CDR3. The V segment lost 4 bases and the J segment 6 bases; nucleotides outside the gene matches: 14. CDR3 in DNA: TGTGCCAGCAGCTCAGGACCGGGACTAGAGGCTTCCGAGCAGTACTTC. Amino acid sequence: CASSSGPGLEASEQYF.

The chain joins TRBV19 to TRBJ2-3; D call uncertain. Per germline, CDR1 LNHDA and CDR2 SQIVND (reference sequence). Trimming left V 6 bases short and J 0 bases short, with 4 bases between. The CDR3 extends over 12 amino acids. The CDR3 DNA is TGTGCCAGTAGCCATAGCACAGATACGCAGTATTTT. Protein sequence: CASSHSTDTQYF. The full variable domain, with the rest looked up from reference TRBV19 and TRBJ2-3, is DGGITQSPKYLFRKEGQNVTLSCEQNLNHDAMYWYRQDPGQGLRLIYYSQIVNDFQKGDIAEGYSVSREKKESFPLTVTSAQKNPTAFYLCASSHSTDTQYFGPGTRLTVL.

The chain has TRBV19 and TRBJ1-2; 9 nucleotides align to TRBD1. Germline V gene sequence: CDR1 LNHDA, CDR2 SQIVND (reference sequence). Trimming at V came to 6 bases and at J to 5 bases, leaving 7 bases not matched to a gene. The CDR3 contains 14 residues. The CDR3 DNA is TGTGCCAGTAGGGACCGGGACAGGGTGTATGGCTACACCTTC. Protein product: CASRDRDRVYGYTF.

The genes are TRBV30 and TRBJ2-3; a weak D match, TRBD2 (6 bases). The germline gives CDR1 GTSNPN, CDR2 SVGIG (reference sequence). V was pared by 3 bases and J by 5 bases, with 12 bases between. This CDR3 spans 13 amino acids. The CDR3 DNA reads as TGTGCCTGGAGCGCGGGATTGGAAGATACGCAGTATTTT. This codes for CAWSAGLEDTQYF.

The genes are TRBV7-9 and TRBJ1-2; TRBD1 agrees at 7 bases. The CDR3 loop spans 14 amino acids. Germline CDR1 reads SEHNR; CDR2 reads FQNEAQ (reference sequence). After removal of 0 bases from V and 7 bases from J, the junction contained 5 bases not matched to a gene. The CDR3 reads CASSLAPGGSGYTF. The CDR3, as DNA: TGTGCCAGCAGCTTAGCGCCAGGGGGTAGTGGCTACACCTTC.

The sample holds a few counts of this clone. The CDR3 is CASSQVVGGSPLHF. The DNA of the CDR3 is TGCGCCAGCAGCCAAGTGGTCGGGGGGTCACCCCTCCACTTT. The chain has TRBV4-3 and TRBJ1-6, with D perhaps TRBD1 (5 bases). The CDR3 runs 14 residues. The V end was cut by 1 base, the J end by 10 bases, with 11 bases between. CDR1 is LGHNA and CDR2 is YSLEER in the germline V gene.